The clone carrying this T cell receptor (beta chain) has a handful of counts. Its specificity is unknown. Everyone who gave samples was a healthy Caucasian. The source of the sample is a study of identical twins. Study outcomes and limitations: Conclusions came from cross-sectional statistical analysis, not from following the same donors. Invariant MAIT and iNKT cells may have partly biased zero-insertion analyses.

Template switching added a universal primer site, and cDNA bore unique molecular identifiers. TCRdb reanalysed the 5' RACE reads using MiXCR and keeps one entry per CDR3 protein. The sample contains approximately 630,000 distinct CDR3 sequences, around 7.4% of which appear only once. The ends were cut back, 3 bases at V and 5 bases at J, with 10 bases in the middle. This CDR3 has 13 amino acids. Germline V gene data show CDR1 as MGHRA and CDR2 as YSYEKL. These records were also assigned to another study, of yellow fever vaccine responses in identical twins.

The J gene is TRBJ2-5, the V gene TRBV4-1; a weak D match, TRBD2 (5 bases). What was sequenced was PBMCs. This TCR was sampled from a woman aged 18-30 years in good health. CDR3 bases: TGCGCCAGCAGCCACGGGGTAGTTGAGACCCAGTACTTC. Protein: CASSHGVVETQYF.